Presented here are 24 T cell receptor beta chains from one specimen sequenced in a study of Ad26.COV2.S vaccination and SARS-CoV-2 variants. Some clones are missing from TCRdb's copy, which holds only in-frame ones; the method was immunoSEQ multiplex PCR. This sample carries about 680,000 clones, about 89% of them seen once, and the ten largest clones take over 1.3%. Treatment in this sample: over 15 received Ad26.COV2.S at low or high dose, single or two shots; several received placebo; per-sample allocation not given. Specimens were obtained on day 63 following the first vaccine or placebo injection. The sequences come from peripheral blood, collected in a trial of Ad26.COV2.S vaccine versus placebo. The receptors derive from a person between 18 and 65 years old who received the Ad26.COV2.S COVID-19 vaccine or a placebo.

This chain uses TRBV3-1 (or the pseudogene TRBV3-2) with TRBJ2-3, with TRBD2 matching over 7 bases. The germline V gene encodes CDR1 LGHDT and CDR2 YNNKEL (reference sequence). The CDR3 covers 17 residues. V shed 1 base and J 0 bases; nucleotides not matched to a gene: 7. CDR3 sequence reads: CASSQGIKGGSTDTQYF. CDR3 coding DNA: TGTGCCAGCAGCCAAGGGATCAAGGGAGGGAGCACAGATACGCAGTATTTT.

The V call is TRBV5-8, the J call TRBJ2-1; tentatively, D is TRBD2 (6 bases). Deletions cut 0 bases from V and 1 base from J, with 8 bases between. The CDR3 totals 15 residues. CDR1 and CDR2 from the germline V gene are SGHTS and YDEGEE. The chain's CDR3 is CASSLVGGSYNEQFF. Written as DNA, the CDR3 is TGTGCCAGCAGCTTGGTGGGGGGTTCCTACAATGAGCAGTTCTTC.

The chain uses TRBV18 and TRBJ2-1; D call uncertain. CDR1 KGHSH and CDR2 LQKENI come from the germline V gene. Trimming took off 1 base at V and 6 bases at J, with 4 bases between the two ends. The CDR3 is 12 residues long. For the CDR3, the DNA is TGTGCCAGCTCACCACTTGGCAATGAGCAGTTCTTC. Protein product: CASSPLGNEQFF. Full variable domain (remainder filled in from reference TRBV18 and TRBJ2-1): NAGVMQNPRHLVRRRGQEARLRCSPMKGHSHVYWYRQLPEEGLKFMVYLQKENIIDESGMPKERFSAEFPKEGPSILRIQQVVRGDSAAYFCASSPLGNEQFFGPGTRLTVL.

CDR3 amino acids: CASSYSSSYNEQFF. The CDR3 nucleotides are TGTGCCAGCAGCTACTCAAGCTCCTACAATGAGCAGTTCTTC. V and J are TRBV11-2 and TRBJ2-1; D unresolved. Trimming stripped 4 bases from V and 0 bases from J, with 7 bases between. The CDR3 consists of 14 residues. The germline V gene encodes CDR1 SGHAT and CDR2 FQNNGV. Filled out from reference TRBV11-2 and TRBJ2-1, the complete variable domain reads EAGVAQSPRYKIIEKRQSVAFWCNPISGHATLYWYQQILGQGPKLLIQFQNNGVVDDSQLPKDRFSAERLKGVDSTLKIQPAKLEDSAVYLCASSYSSSYNEQFFGPGTRLTVL.

The genes are TRBV7-2 and TRBJ2-3, with 7 positions matching TRBD2. The CDR3 spans 17 residues. Germline V lookup: CDR1 SGHTA, CDR2 FQGNSA. Unmatched junction bases numbered 12, after V lost 5 bases and J lost 1 base. CDR3 amino acids: CASSRRLGGGGTDTQYF. As DNA, the CDR3 is TGTGCCAGCAGCCGGAGACTGGGGGGAGGGGGCACAGATACGCAGTATTTT.

The V and J genes are TRBV29-1 and TRBJ2-2; D may be TRBD1 (6 bases). Germline CDR1 and CDR2: SQVTM and ANQGSEA. The CDR3 loop spans 13 amino acids. V lost 6 bases and J 0 bases, leaving 8 bases between the germline ends. The CDR3 loop is CSVGTTNTGELFF. Here the CDR3 DNA reads TGCAGCGTAGGGACAACGAACACCGGGGAGCTGTTTTTT.

The V and J genes are TRBV6-1 and TRBJ1-5, with no clear D. The CDR3 sequence is 15 residues long. The V end was cut by 1 base, the J end by 6 bases, with 13 bases between. CDR1 is MNHNS and CDR2 is SASEGT in the germline V gene. This chain's CDR3 is CASSEGLPSGQPQHF. The CDR3 DNA reads as TGTGCCAGCAGTGAAGGGCTCCCCTCGGGTCAGCCCCAGCATTTT.

The chain has TRBV7-9 and TRBJ2-7; possible D gene TRBD1, 6 bases. The germline V and J ends were trimmed by 5 bases and 5 bases, with 10 bases remaining between them. There are 12 residues in the CDR3. Germline values: CDR1 SEHNR, CDR2 FQNEAQ (reference sequence). DNA for the CDR3: TGTGCCAGCAGCGTGACAGGTGACGAGCAGTACTTC. This sequence encodes CASSVTGDEQYF.

The chain's CDR3 is CASSFGTSGTYEQYF. CDR3 DNA sequence: TGTGCCAGCAGCTTTGGGACTAGCGGGACCTACGAGCAGTACTTC. This sequence joins TRBV11-2 and TRBJ2-7, with 13 bases that match TRBD2. The CDR3 totals 15 residues. Losses at the gene ends were 3 bases for V and 2 bases for J; bases not matched to a gene: 1. CDR1 and CDR2 (germline): SGHAT, FQNNGV.

The chain recombines TRBV30 with TRBJ2-3; D gene unclear. CDR3 size: 12 residues. The germline V gene has CDR1 GTSNPN and CDR2 SVGIG (reference sequence). Trimming shortened V by 0 bases and J by 6 bases, and 7 bases separated the two germline ends. The CDR3 DNA reads TGTGCCTGGAGTGTACATAGGGATACGCAGTATTTT. It encodes CAWSVHRDTQYF.

The genes are TRBV4-2 and TRBJ2-4; 9 positions match TRBD2. Per germline, CDR1 LGHNA and CDR2 YNFKEQ. This CDR3 spans 16 amino acids. Losses at the gene ends were 0 bases for V and 6 bases for J; bases not matched to a gene: 6. CDR3 nucleotide sequence: TGTGCCAGCAGCCAAGATGTGGGTAGCGGGGGAAACATTCAGTACTTC. This codes for CASSQDVGSGGNIQYF.

The V call is TRBV2, the J call TRBJ1-4; D might be TRBD1 (5 bases). The CDR3 totals 13 residues. With 7 bases removed from V and 6 bases from J, the gap between germline ends came to 12 bases. The germline CDR1 and CDR2 sequences are SNHLY and FYNNEI. CDR3 protein: CASNRQGDEKLFF. The CDR3 DNA is TGTGCCAGCAATAGGCAGGGTGATGAAAAACTGTTTTTT.

This clone was recorded a few times. The chain employs TRBV18 and TRBJ1-1; D may be TRBD1 (5 bases). The germline V gene encodes CDR1 KGHSH and CDR2 LQKENI. The CDR3 sequence is 14 residues long. Trimming took off 0 bases at V and 4 bases at J, with 9 bases between the two ends. DNA for the CDR3: TGTGCCAGCTCACCACCGGGACCGGGCACTGAAGCTTTCTTT. It specifies CASSPPGPGTEAFF.

This chain connects TRBV10-1 to TRBJ1-2; tentatively, D is TRBD1 (5 bases). Germline assignment: CDR1 WNHNN and CDR2 SYGVQD (reference sequence). The CDR3 loop spans 13 amino acids. Trimming took 5 bases from V and 8 from J, leaving 15 bases between them. CDR3 amino acids: CASSPREFGGYTF. In nucleotides, the CDR3 is TGCGCCAGCAGTCCCAGGGAATTCGGAGGCTACACCTTC.

The chain couples TRBV11-2 to TRBJ1-4; a possible D gene is TRBD1 (6 bases). The germline gives CDR1 SGHAT, CDR2 FQNNGV. CDR3 length equals 14 residues. The V end lost 2 bases, the J end lost 6 bases, and 10 bases lay between the germline ends. This chain's CDR3 is CASSLQGPDEKLFF. Here the CDR3 DNA reads TGTGCCAGCAGCTTACAGGGGCCTGATGAAAAACTGTTTTTT.

The chain joins TRBV7-8 to TRBJ1-6; 7 bases align to TRBD1. The length of the CDR3 is 17 residues. V lost 1 base to trimming and J lost 0 bases; unmatched junction nucleotides: 3. CDR1 is SGHVS, CDR2 FQNEAQ, per germline. CDR3 sequence: CASSLGAGGSYNSPLHF. CDR3 DNA sequence: TGTGCCAGCAGCTTAGGCGCAGGGGGCTCCTATAATTCACCCCTCCACTTT.

J is TRBJ1-5 and V is TRBV4-2; D gene uncertain. The CDR3 runs to 14 residues. The V gene lost 4 bases and the J gene lost 7 bases, with 14 bases spanning the gap. Germline CDR1 is LGHNA and CDR2 is YNFKEQ. As DNA, the CDR3 is TGTGCCAGCAGCCCGAGAGGTTTCGGCCAGCCCCAGCATTTT. This translates into CASSPRGFGQPQHF.

The gene calls are TRBV6-6 and TRBJ1-2; D gene uncertain. The germline CDR1 and CDR2 sequences are MNHNY and SVGAGI (reference sequence). V was pared by 7 bases and J by 6 bases, with 21 bases between. The CDR3 totals 15 residues. This CDR3 is CASTPGTTLGDGYTF. DNA for the CDR3: TGTGCCAGCACTCCCGGCACAACCCTCGGGGATGGCTACACCTTC.

This sequence joins TRBV5-4 and TRBJ2-2; D is uncertain. Trimming took 0 bases from V and 6 from J, leaving 0 bases between them. CDR1 is SGHNT, CDR2 YYREEE, per germline (reference sequence). The CDR3 extends over 11 amino acids. CDR3 amino acids: CASSLAGELFF. CDR3 nucleotides: TGTGCCAGCAGCTTGGCCGGGGAGCTGTTTTTT.

The chain joins TRBV5-1 to TRBJ2-7, with 8 positions matching TRBD1. CDR3 length equals 15 residues. Per the germline V gene, CDR1 is SGHRS and CDR2 is YFSETQ. Unmatched junction bases numbered 8, after V lost 4 bases and J lost 2 bases. CDR3 loop: CASSRPGQETYEQYF. In nucleotides, the CDR3 is TGCGCCAGCAGCCGGCCGGGACAGGAGACCTACGAGCAGTACTTC.

The gene calls are TRBV5-1 and TRBJ2-1; D gene unclear. Deletions cut 0 bases from V and 1 base from J, with 8 bases between. CDR3 length: 15 residues. Per germline, CDR1 SGHRS and CDR2 YFSETQ. The CDR3 DNA follows: TGCGCCAGCAGCTTGGACGGTCAGTCCTACAATGAGCAGTTCTTC. Amino acid sequence: CASSLDGQSYNEQFF.

This clone came up a few times. Distinct nucleotide sequences in the sample also encode this CDR3. V usage is TRBV18 and J usage is TRBJ2-7; 8 bases line up with TRBD2. V trimming: 3 bases; J trimming: 4 bases; junction bases outside the gene matches: 8. Germline-derived CDR1 and CDR2 are KGHSH and LQKENI. There are 15 residues in the CDR3. CDR3 amino acids: CASSPPGLVGYEQYF. Here the CDR3 DNA reads TGTGCCAGCTCACCGCCGGGACTAGTTGGTTACGAGCAGTACTTC.

This chain links TRBV16 with TRBJ2-3; D remains unclear. CDR1 and CDR2 from the germline V gene are KGHSY and FQNENV. This CDR3 is 12 amino acids long. Trimming removed 5 bases at V and 6 bases at J, with 9 bases between. The DNA of the CDR3 is TGTGCCAGCAGCACATGGGCGGATACGCAGTATTTT. Amino acids: CASSTWADTQYF.

The J gene is TRBJ1-5, the V gene TRBV5-1; the D is unclear. The CDR3 contains 15 residues. The V gene's germline CDR1 is SGHRS and CDR2 YFSETQ. The germline V and J ends were trimmed by 4 bases and 0 bases, with 11 bases remaining between them. As DNA, the CDR3 is TGCGCCAGCAGCCCTGAAGGCTATAGCAATCAGCCCCAGCATTTT. Translating it yields CASSPEGYSNQPQHF.